This T cell receptor beta chain was captured in a study of T cell changes during pregnancy in multiple sclerosis. This CDR3 is built from 17 residues. CDR1 is SEHNR and CDR2 is FQNEAQ in the germline V gene (reference sequence). Germline trimming cut 5 bases from V and 2 bases from J; bases unmatched to any gene: 5. The method was immunoSEQ multiplex PCR; TCRdb's version includes in-frame clones alone and lacks a portion of them. The sample has several thousand clones; about 90% are singletons. The source is a female donor in good health, enrolled as a control in a pregnancy study. This sequence joins TRBV7-9 and TRBJ2-6; 11 nucleotides match TRBD2. The input for sequencing was CD8+ T cells from peripheral blood mononuclear cells, taken in the first trimester of pregnancy. The CDR3 DNA reads TGTGCCAGCAGCCCATCGACTAGCGGGGCTGGGGCCAACGTCCTGACTTTC. Translated, it gives CASSPSTSGAGANVLTF.